The 23 T cell receptor beta chains listed next were all sequenced from one sample in a study of spatial heterogeneity in lung cancer. One entry per CDR3 protein, called by TCRdb with MiXCR from the 5' RACE reads. The table has 5,500 to 8,500 distinct CDR3 sequences, less than 15% seen once. Study-level points and caveats: Within tumors, counts of expanded alpha and beta TCRs tracked tumor mutation counts.

These receptors lack a known antigen. Indicated time point: sample taken at primary tumor resection. The specimen was lung tumor tissue, collected at surgery. These receptors originate from a male donor with early-stage non-small cell lung cancer.

This clonotype came up many times. Because the library targeted alpha chains, this beta chain is an off-target read whose size means little. The chain carries TRBV6-1 and TRBJ2-5, with 7 positions matching TRBD1. The germline V gene encodes CDR1 MNHNS and CDR2 SASEGT. The CDR3 extends over 16 amino acids. The trim removed 6 bases at V and 3 bases at J, leaving 13 bases unmatched. The CDR3 spells CASRRGLRDREETQYF. The CDR3 DNA follows: TGTGCCAGCAGAAGGGGCCTCCGAGACAGGGAAGAGACCCAGTACTTC.

The table lists this clonotype with many counts. The library was built for alpha chains, so this beta chain is an off-target read and its size means little. This chain joins TRBV6-6 and TRBJ1-1; 11 bases align to TRBD1. The CDR3 runs 17 residues. Trimming removed 7 bases from V and 0 bases from J; junction bases left unmatched: 10. CDR1 is MNHNY and CDR2 is SVGAGI in the germline V gene (reference sequence). CDR3 in amino acids: CASTLGQGVFVNTEAFF. CDR3 bases: TGTGCCAGCACCCTGGGACAGGGGGTATTTGTGAACACTGAAGCTTTCTTT.

This clonotype is medium-sized (0.01 to 0.1%) in the sample. Little can be read into the size of this beta chain, an off-target read in a library designed for alpha chains. The rearrangement uses TRBV18 and TRBJ2-5; 8 bases line up with TRBD1. CDR1 is KGHSH and CDR2 is LQKENI in the germline V gene. V was pared by 3 bases and J by 3 bases, with 3 bases of the junction left unmatched. The CDR3 spans 14 residues. CDR3 in DNA: TGTGCCAGCTCACCTACGGACAGGGAAGAGACCCAGTACTTC. Translating gives CASSPTDREETQYF.

In this sample, this clonotype is medium-sized. The size of this beta chain means little, since it is a stray read in a library made for alpha chains. The chain uses TRBV5-8 and TRBJ1-4; no reliable D call. Germline CDR1 is SGHTS and CDR2 is YDEGEE. V was shortened by 2 bases and J by 0 bases, with 11 bases between the two germline ends. CDR3 length: 16 amino acids. The CDR3 protein is CASSFGGGATNEKLFF. For the CDR3, the DNA is TGTGCCAGCAGCTTCGGCGGCGGGGCAACTAATGAAAAACTGTTTTTT.

In regard to this clonotype: This beta chain is an off-target read within a library intended for alpha chains, so its frequency means little. The chain uses TRBV5-5 and TRBJ2-1, with 7 bases that match TRBD2. Per the germline V gene, CDR1 is SGHKS and CDR2 is YYEKEE (reference sequence). The CDR3 consists of 16 residues. V was clipped by 6 bases and J by 6 bases; unmatched bases: 15. The CDR3 reads CASTSHLRPSGNEQFF. CDR3 in DNA: TGTGCCAGCACCTCCCACCTGAGGCCTAGCGGCAATGAGCAGTTCTTC.

Comments on this clonotype: This beta chain is a stray sequence in a library constructed for alpha chains; its clone size is not meaningful. In DNA form, the CDR3 reads TGTGCCTGGAGTAACTATGGCTACACCTTC. Protein product: CAWSNYGYTF. The gene calls are TRBV30 and TRBJ1-2; D uncertain. The CDR3 is 10 amino acids. The V gene lost 2 bases and the J gene lost 2 bases, with 0 bases spanning the gap. Germline CDR1 reads GTSNPN; CDR2 reads SVGIG (reference sequence).

A remark on this clonotype: This beta chain is off target for a library built for alpha chains, so its abundance means little. The rearrangement joins TRBV5-1 to TRBJ2-5; D may match TRBD1 or TRBD2 (5 bases each). The CDR3 is made up of 14 amino acids. Deletions cut 2 bases from V and 4 bases from J, with 12 bases between. Looked up from germline, CDR1 is SGHRS and CDR2 is YFSETQ. Here the CDR3 DNA reads TGCGCCAGCAGCTTTGGGCAGGGACGAGAGACCCAGTACTTC. Translation gives CASSFGQGRETQYF.

This clonotype was observed many times. This beta chain represents an off-target read in a library built for alpha chains; its size is of limited meaning. The chain is built from TRBV7-2 and TRBJ2-5, with TRBD1 as a possible D gene (6 bases). V was clipped by 5 bases and J by 7 bases, with 17 bases between them. This CDR3 spans 14 amino acids. The germline V gene has CDR1 SGHTA and CDR2 FQGNSA. The CDR3, as DNA: TGTGCCAGCAGCAGCTTTACAGGGAAGATGACCCAGTACTTC. This sequence encodes CASSSFTGKMTQYF.

The sample holds many counts of this clonotype. Within a library made for alpha chains, this beta chain is off target, and its count is uninformative. The chain recombines TRBV30 with TRBJ2-1; no definite D call. Germline CDR1 GTSNPN, CDR2 SVGIG (reference sequence). The CDR3 covers 13 residues. Trimming removed 2 bases at V and 8 bases at J, with 13 bases between. CDR3 sequence reads: CAWSTLGTYEQFF. The CDR3, as DNA: TGTGCCTGGAGTACCCTGGGAACCTATGAGCAGTTCTTC.

This clonotype came up many times. This beta chain was picked up by a library intended for alpha chains and is off target, so its count carries little meaning. The rearrangement joins TRBV10-1 to TRBJ2-7, with 10 bases that match TRBD1. The CDR3 runs 13 residues. V shed 6 bases, J shed 3 bases, and the junction held 2 bases outside the gene matches. The germline V gene encodes CDR1 WNHNN and CDR2 SYGVQD (reference sequence). The CDR3 sequence is CASRRDRGYEQYF. CDR3 nucleotide sequence: TGCGCCAGCAGGAGGGACAGGGGCTACGAGCAGTACTTC.

This clonotype was recorded many times. This beta chain is an unintended read in a library built for alpha chains; its size means little. V usage is TRBV2 and J usage is TRBJ2-5; perhaps TRBD1 as D (6 bases). Trimming removed 7 bases at V and 2 bases at J, with 17 bases between. The CDR3 has 15 amino acids. Germline CDR1 reads SNHLY; CDR2 reads FYNNEI. This CDR3 is CASTYDRPTQETQYF. DNA for the CDR3: TGTGCCAGCACCTACGACAGGCCTACTCAAGAGACCCAGTACTTC.

This clonotype was recorded at least ten times. This beta chain represents an off-target read in a library built for alpha chains; its size is of limited meaning. This chain uses TRBV7-9 with TRBJ2-7; 8 nucleotides agree with TRBD1. The germline CDR1 and CDR2 sequences are SEHNR and FQNEAQ (reference sequence). The CDR3 covers 14 residues. V lost 1 base and J lost 5; bases outside the gene matches: 4. For the CDR3, the DNA is TGTGCCAGCAGCTTAGGGACAGGGCACCACGAGCAGTACTTC. Protein: CASSLGTGHHEQYF.

This clonotype ranks as large. This beta chain turned up in a library designed for alpha chains; as an off-target read, its abundance says little. The chain recombines TRBV12-3 or TRBV12-4 with TRBJ2-7; tentatively, D is TRBD1 (6 bases). The CDR3 runs 15 residues. Trimming shortened V by 2 bases and J by 2 bases, and 13 bases separated the two germline ends. In DNA form, the CDR3 reads TGTGCCAGCAGTTTACTTCGGACAGATCCCTACGAGCAGTACTTC. It translates to CASSLLRTDPYEQYF.

In its sample, this clonotype is medium-sized. A library made for alpha chains picked up this beta chain off target, so its size means little. The V gene is TRBV20-1, the J gene TRBJ1-5, with D possibly being TRBD1 (6 bases). CDR3 length: 17 residues. CDR1 is DFQATT and CDR2 is SNEGSKA in the germline V gene (reference sequence). Trimming cost V 0 bases and J 2 bases, with 17 bases left between them. The CDR3 is CSARDQSRGAGNQPQHF. The CDR3 DNA sequence: TGCAGTGCTAGAGATCAGTCCAGGGGCGCGGGCAATCAGCCCCAGCATTTT.

Details on this clonotype: This beta chain is a stray read from a library made for alpha chains; its abundance is not meaningful. The genes are TRBV28 and TRBJ1-4; D is ambiguous. Germline-derived CDR1 and CDR2 are MDHEN and SYDVKM. The length of the CDR3 is 15 residues. V was clipped by 7 bases and J by 0 bases, with 12 bases between them. The DNA of the CDR3 is TGTGCCAGCATCGAGCGGGGTGCAACTAATGAAAAACTGTTTTTT. Translation: CASIERGATNEKLFF.

At least ten counts were recorded for this clonotype. This beta chain is an off-target read within a library intended for alpha chains, so its frequency means little. The CDR3 is CASSPPQGLGGRTEAFF. The CDR3 DNA reads as TGTGCCAGCAGCCCTCCCCAGGGATTGGGGGGTCGCACTGAAGCTTTCTTT. The chain links TRBV2 to TRBJ1-1; TRBD1 might be the D (5 bases). The V and J ends lost 6 bases and 4 bases respectively, with 24 bases between them. CDR3 size: 17 residues. Germline V gene data show CDR1 as SNHLY and CDR2 as FYNNEI.

To note about this clonotype: This beta chain is a stray read from a library made for alpha chains; its abundance is not meaningful. The V and J genes are TRBV9 and TRBJ2-1; D call uncertain. Per germline, CDR1 SGDLS and CDR2 YYNGEE. CDR3 length: 15 amino acids. The germline V and J ends were trimmed by 2 bases and 3 bases, with 12 bases remaining between them. In DNA form, the CDR3 reads TGTGCCAGCAGCGTTGGTCCTAGATACTACAATGAGCAGTTCTTC. Protein product: CASSVGPRYYNEQFF.

This clonotype was seen many times. Being off target in a library aimed at alpha chains, this beta chain has a size of little meaning. The chain employs TRBV5-1 and TRBJ2-5, with D perhaps TRBD1 (5 bases). The length of the CDR3 is 15 residues. V lost 7 bases and J lost 0, with 16 bases in between. CDR1 is SGHRS and CDR2 is YFSETQ in the germline V gene. The CDR3 protein is CASGPDAGYQETQYF. For the CDR3, the DNA is TGCGCCAGCGGGCCTGATGCAGGGTACCAAGAGACCCAGTACTTC.

Worth noting for this clonotype: This beta chain is a stray read from a library made for alpha chains; its abundance is not meaningful. The V call is TRBV5-1, the J call TRBJ1-1; tentatively, D is TRBD1 (6 bases). The germline V gene has CDR1 SGHRS and CDR2 YFSETQ. V was trimmed by 3 bases and J by 6 bases, leaving 18 bases between them. The CDR3 sequence is 15 residues long. This chain's CDR3 is CASSSGRGQESEAFF. The DNA of the CDR3 is TGCGCCAGCAGCTCAGGAAGGGGACAAGAATCTGAAGCTTTCTTT.

Worth noting for this clonotype: Since it is a stray read in a library aimed at alpha chains, this beta chain has a size that is not meaningful. This chain uses TRBV12-3 or TRBV12-4 with TRBJ2-5; TRBD2 aligns across 8 bases. The CDR3 is 13 amino acids. The V gene end was trimmed by 8 bases and the J gene end by 5 bases; junction bases not matched to a gene: 7. The chain's CDR3 is CASLSGRGETQYF. DNA for the CDR3: TGTGCCAGCCTCAGCGGGAGAGGCGAGACCCAGTACTTC.

This clonotype is classed as medium-sized. In a library made to pick up alpha chains, this beta chain is a stray read with a size that means little. The chain has TRBV20-1 and TRBJ1-1; D is uncertain. The germline V and J ends were trimmed by 2 bases and 3 bases, with 10 bases remaining between them. Per the germline V gene, CDR1 is DFQATT and CDR2 is SNEGSKA (reference sequence). This CDR3 comprises 13 residues. The CDR3: CSARWVGDTEAFF. In nucleotides, the CDR3 is TGCAGTGCTAGATGGGTTGGGGACACTGAAGCTTTCTTT.

In its sample, this clonotype ranks as medium-sized. The size of this beta chain means little, since it is a stray read in a library made for alpha chains. The chain combines TRBV7-8 with TRBJ2-5, with D perhaps matching TRBD1 (5 bases). Germline-derived CDR1 and CDR2 are SGHVS and FQNEAQ. The CDR3 has 21 amino acids. Trimming removed 6 bases from V and 4 bases from J, with 36 bases in between. As DNA, the CDR3 is TGTGCCAGCAGGCATTCGGCCCATTCGGTCAGGGCCGCCGGTCCCGGAGAGACCCAGTACTTC. It specifies CASRHSAHSVRAAGPGETQYF.

This clonotype has ten or more counts. The library was designed around alpha chains, so this beta chain is a stray read whose abundance carries little weight. V usage is TRBV12-3 or TRBV12-4 and J usage is TRBJ2-1; 10 bases are shared with TRBD2. With 5 bases clipped from V and 1 base from J, the junction kept 2 bases outside the gene matches. The CDR3 contains 15 residues. The CDR3 nucleotides are TGTGCCAGCAGTCGGACTAGCGGATCCTACAATGAGCAGTTCTTC. Its protein is CASSRTSGSYNEQFF.